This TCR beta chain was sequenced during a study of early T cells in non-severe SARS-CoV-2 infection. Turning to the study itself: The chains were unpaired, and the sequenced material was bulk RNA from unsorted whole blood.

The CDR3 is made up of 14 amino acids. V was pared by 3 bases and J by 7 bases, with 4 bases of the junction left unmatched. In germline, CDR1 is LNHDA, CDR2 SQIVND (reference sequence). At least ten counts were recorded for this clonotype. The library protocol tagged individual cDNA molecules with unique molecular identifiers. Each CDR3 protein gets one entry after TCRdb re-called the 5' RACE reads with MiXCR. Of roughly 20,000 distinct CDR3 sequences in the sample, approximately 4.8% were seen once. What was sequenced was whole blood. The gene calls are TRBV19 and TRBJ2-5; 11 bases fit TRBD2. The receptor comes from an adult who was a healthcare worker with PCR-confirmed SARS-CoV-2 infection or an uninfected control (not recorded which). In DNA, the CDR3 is TGTGCCAGTAGTATGGTCCTAGCGGGAGGGACCCAGTACTTC. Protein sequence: CASSMVLAGGTQYF.